These T cell receptor beta chains were read from a single sample in a study of blood T cell repertoires in COVID-19. Measured with immunoSEQ multiplex PCR; TCRdb has only the in-frame clones, and not every one. Of under 100,000 clones in the sample, about nine tenths were seen once. The sequenced material came from peripheral blood. The receptors here all came from a woman between 65 and 79 years old with acute or convalescent COVID-19. CDR3s include the opening cysteine and the closing phenylalanine or tryptophan.

18,TRBV28,TRBJ1-1,CASSRRPSTLPMNTEAFF
13,TRBV10-2,TRBJ1-2,CASSTGDGYGYTF
14,TRBV28,TRBJ2-5,CASSLPAGGRTQYF
12,TRBV23-1,TRBJ1-2,CAPRDRRNGYTF
15,TRBV7-8,TRBJ2-3,CASSPIAGGRDTQYF
16,TRBV19,TRBJ1-2,CASSMNFGQGSYGYTF
13,TRBV7-9,TRBJ2-2,CATGQANTGELFF
15,TRBV28,TRBJ2-2,CASSEGGAGTGELFF
16,TRBV15,TRBJ2-7,CATSRGGLGGTYEQYF
15,TRBV19,TRBJ1-1,CASRLQGHLNTEAFF
15,TRBV7-2,TRBJ1-1,CASSRQTGMNTEAFF
14,TRBV3-1/TRBV3-2,TRBJ1-1,CASSGRTVNTEAFF
13,TRBV12-3/TRBV12-4,TRBJ1-1,CASSWTDNTEAFF
12,TRBV27,TRBJ1-5,CATRTGGQPQHF
13,TRBV6-5,TRBJ2-5,CASSHRQFETQYF
16,TRBV5-5,TRBJ1-4,CASSIGTGVPNEKLFF
16,TRBV7-2,TRBJ1-5,CASSAVTPIAGQPQHF
16,TRBV5-1,TRBJ2-3,CASSLAGQGREDTQYF
17,TRBV4-1,TRBJ1-3,CASSQVTRTISGNTIYF
15,TRBV28,TRBJ2-3,CASSRSQGITDTQYF
13,TRBV28,TRBJ1-5,CASFKQGNQPQHF
12,TRBV12-3/TRBV12-4,TRBJ2-7,CASRGGSEEQYF
16,TRBV13,TRBJ2-5,CASSLGALGSPKTQYF
15,TRBV5-1,TRBJ1-1,CASSLVTGRGTEAFF
14,TRBV3-1/TRBV3-2,TRBJ1-4,CASSQASFNEKLFF
13,TRBV11-2,TRBJ1-6,CASSTGLNSPLHF
15,TRBV6-5,TRBJ2-7,CASSRGAGETYEQYF
15,TRBV28,TRBJ1-1,CASSLEGPVNTEAFF
14,TRBV3-1/TRBV3-2,TRBJ2-1,CASSPPATSNEQFF
17,TRBV5-1,TRBJ1-2,CASSLFPPQSGEGGYTF
13,TRBV6-4,TRBJ1-2,CASSDSTLGGYTF
14,TRBV10-1,TRBJ2-5,CASSALREQETQYF
14,TRBV30,TRBJ2-5,CAWSVGGALETQYF
15,TRBV5-5,TRBJ2-1,CASSSLAGVVNEQFF
16,TRBV30,TRBJ2-5,CAWSVYLGTEQETQYF
16,TRBV18,TRBJ2-1,CASSPLVAGLYNEQFF
11,TRBV29-1,TRBJ2-1,CSVLLVSEQFF
13,TRBV6-1,TRBJ1-1,CASSDTGYEKAFF
15,TRBV11-2,TRBJ2-2,CASSFFAGNTGELFF
12,TRBV2,TRBJ1-4,CASSYRTEKLFF
14,TRBV6-6,TRBJ2-2,CAIRTSGRTGELFF